This T cell receptor (beta chain) was identified in a study of T cell responses to AZD1222 COVID-19 vaccine. Libraries were prepared by immunoSEQ multiplex PCR; TCRdb keeps only in-frame clonotypes and omits some of them. This sample carries 110,000 to 150,000 clones, 85% to 95% of them seen once, and the ten largest clones take roughly 12%. Trimming left V 2 bases short and J 7 bases short, with 15 bases between. CDR1 and CDR2 from the germline V gene are MDHEN and SYDVKM. The CDR3 has 14 residues. The V gene is TRBV28, the J gene TRBJ2-7; D ambiguous. The receptor comes from an adult who had recovered from COVID-19. The sequenced sample was peripheral blood, obtained after recovery from COVID-19. The CDR3 spells CASSLPVPTPEQYF. In DNA, the CDR3 is TGTGCCAGCAGTTTACCTGTTCCGACGCCGGAGCAGTACTTC.